This T cell receptor (beta chain) is from a study of shared clonotypes between healthy human individuals. Study-level points and caveats: Among four donors, about 5% of naive CD4 clonotypes were found in common. All-four-donor shared clonotypes had higher generation probabilities than non-shared clonotypes did. What naive subsets generally showed was a larger estimated richness than memory subsets showed.

It was CD45RO-negative cells, positively selected for CCR7, that made up naive CD8 cells, with terminally differentiated effector memory CD45RA+ cells excluded. The CDR3 has 20 residues. The V gene's germline CDR1 is MDHEN and CDR2 SYDVKM. A remark on this clone: Its antigen is still unknown. Mismatch with germline at one junction end may stem from a read error.

TCRdb keeps only in-frame clones here, not all; method: immunoSEQ multiplex PCR. The table records more than 2 million clones, roughly 93% of them present only once. The origin of this receptor is a young man in good health. Some clones in this sample may be carry-over from other donors' samples. Specimen: naive CD8+ T cells from PBMCs. The chain has TRBV28 and TRBJ2-3, with 12 bases aligning to TRBD2. This chain's CDR3 is CASSFEDVTPGLAGTDTQYF. The CDR3 nucleotides read TGTGCCAGCAGTTTCGAGGACGTAACCCCGGGACTAGCGGGCACCGATACGCAGTATTTT.